The present T cell receptor (beta chain) was sequenced within a study of early T cells in non-severe SARS-CoV-2 infection. Whole-study context: Sequenced bulk RNA came from whole blood that was unsorted, and chains were unpaired. Study results and caveats: A preference for anti-spike CD8 responses marked VDJdb matching, which missed private and CD4 specificities.

At least ten counts were recorded for this clonotype. Its antigen is currently unknown. The V gene lost 4 bases and the J gene lost 5 bases, with 20 bases spanning the gap. CDR1 and CDR2 (germline): SEHNR, FQNEAQ (reference sequence). The CDR3 contains 17 residues. cDNA molecules, individually, were tagged with unique molecular identifiers. TCRdb analysed the 5' RACE reads with MiXCR anew, one entry per CDR3 protein. The sample carries 70,000 or so distinct CDR3 sequences, about 12% recorded once. V is TRBV7-9 and J is TRBJ2-2; tentatively, D is TRBD2 (6 bases). This sequence originates from an adult who was a healthcare worker with PCR-confirmed SARS-CoV-2 infection or an uninfected control (not recorded which). The sample consisted of whole blood. The CDR3 loop is CASSSRSRDLATGELFF. The CDR3 DNA follows: TGTGCCAGCAGCTCCCGTAGTAGGGACCTAGCGACCGGGGAGCTGTTTTTT.